These 15 T cell receptor beta chains were sequenced from one sample in a study of blood T cell repertoires in COVID-19. Profiling relied on immunoSEQ multiplex PCR, and the TCRdb table lists in-frame clones only, not all of them. The sample includes approximately 260,000 clones, under 90% of them seen just once. Sample: peripheral blood. The receptor source for this set is a human donor in a cohort sampled during active COVID-19.

J is TRBJ1-4 and V is TRBV2; the D gene is possibly TRBD1 (6 bases). Germline V gene sequence: CDR1 SNHLY, CDR2 FYNNEI. V was pared by 5 bases and J by 8 bases, with 30 bases between. This CDR3 region has 19 residues. The chain's CDR3 is CASSPPFIYNRAEREKLFF. CDR3 DNA: TGTGCCAGCAGTCCCCCTTTTATATACAACAGGGCGGAAAGAGAAAAACTGTTTTTT.

The table lists this clone with a count of one. This CDR3 reads CASSSGGEQFF. Written as DNA, the CDR3 is TGCGCCAGCAGCTCAGGGGGTGAGCAGTTCTTC. The chain has TRBV5-1 and TRBJ2-1, with 7 bases that match TRBD1. Germline CDR1 SGHRS, CDR2 YFSETQ. This CDR3 is built from 11 residues. Unmatched junction bases numbered 0, after V lost 3 bases and J lost 9 bases.

The V and J genes are TRBV11-2 and TRBJ1-4, with D unclear. Per germline, CDR1 SGHAT and CDR2 FQNNGV. This CDR3 region has 13 residues. V gave up 7 bases and J gave up 5 bases, with 11 bases separating them. The CDR3 DNA follows: TGTGCCAGCACTTCTTGGCCGAATGAAAAACTGTTTTTT. Its translation: CASTSWPNEKLFF.

The CDR3 DNA sequence: TGTGCCAGCAGCCAAGAGGTGATAGGTCTAGCGGGAGCCTACGAGCAGTACTTC. It yields the protein CASSQEVIGLAGAYEQYF. The chain couples TRBV3-1 (or the pseudogene TRBV3-2) to TRBJ2-7, with TRBD2 identical over 10 bases. Trimming removed 0 bases from V and 2 bases from J; junction bases left unmatched: 10. This CDR3 region has 18 residues. Germline V gene data show CDR1 as LGHDT and CDR2 as YNNKEL (reference sequence).

The V call is TRBV15, the J call TRBJ2-1; no clear D. This CDR3 contains 13 residues. Trimming stripped 1 base from V and 4 bases from J, with 5 bases between. Germline V gene sequence: CDR1 LNHNV, CDR2 YYDKDF (reference sequence). This CDR3 reads CATSRAEYNEQFF. The DNA of the CDR3 is TGTGCCACCAGCAGAGCGGAGTACAATGAGCAGTTCTTC.

The V call is TRBV9, the J call TRBJ1-2, with D maybe TRBD1 (5 bases). Trimming took 0 bases from V and 4 from J, leaving 19 bases between them. In germline, CDR1 is SGDLS, CDR2 YYNGEE. The CDR3 sequence is 17 residues long. The CDR3 DNA reads as TGTGCCAGCAGCGTAGCTACGGGGGGTAATCCCTTCTATGGCTACACCTTC. Residues: CASSVATGGNPFYGYTF.

This chain links TRBV3-1 (or the pseudogene TRBV3-2) with TRBJ1-2; D is uncertain. Trimming stripped 0 bases from V and 5 bases from J, with 7 bases between. In germline, CDR1 is LGHDT, CDR2 YNNKEL (reference sequence). CDR3 length: 13 residues. CDR3 bases: TGTGCCAGCAGCCAAGATAGAGGGTATGGCTACACCTTC. Encoded protein: CASSQDRGYGYTF.

The V call is TRBV19, the J call TRBJ2-1; D might be TRBD2 (5 bases). Trimming stripped 3 bases from V and 0 bases from J, with 9 bases between. Germline-derived CDR1 and CDR2 are LNHDA and SQIVND (reference sequence). The CDR3 loop spans 15 amino acids. CDR3 loop: CASSITGSSYNEQFF. As DNA, the CDR3 is TGTGCCAGTAGTATCACGGGGAGCTCCTACAATGAGCAGTTCTTC.

The chain is built from TRBV2 and TRBJ2-7, with 10 bases fitting TRBD2. CDR3 length: 15 residues. CDR1 SNHLY and CDR2 FYNNEI come from the germline V gene. The ends lost 5 bases at V and 7 bases at J; junction bases unmatched: 11. The CDR3 DNA reads as TGTGCCAGCAGTAGGGGTACTAGCGGGATTGATGAGCAGTACTTC. Translating gives CASSRGTSGIDEQYF.

The rearrangement joins TRBV5-1 to TRBJ2-7; TRBD2 aligns across 8 bases. V was pared by 5 bases and J by 4 bases, with 8 bases of the junction left unmatched. The length of the CDR3 is 14 residues. CDR1 is SGHRS and CDR2 is YFSETQ in the germline V gene. This chain's CDR3 is CASRGKREPYEQYF. CDR3 bases: TGCGCCAGCAGAGGAAAGCGGGAGCCTTACGAGCAGTACTTC.

This clone turned up a few times. This chain uses TRBV3-1 (or the pseudogene TRBV3-2) with TRBJ2-7, with D tentatively TRBD2 (5 bases). Deletions cut 1 base from V and 0 bases from J, with 13 bases between. CDR1 LGHDT and CDR2 YNNKEL come from the germline V gene (reference sequence). This CDR3 is 16 amino acids long. The CDR3 DNA reads as TGTGCCAGCAGCCAAGCAGGACTTCTTCCCTCCTACGAGCAGTACTTC. This encodes CASSQAGLLPSYEQYF.

This chain joins TRBV19 and TRBJ1-4, with D possibly matching TRBD1 (6 bases). The CDR3 runs 16 residues. The V end lost 3 bases, the J end lost 4 bases, and 15 bases lay between the germline ends. Germline V CDR1 and CDR2: LNHDA, SQIVND (reference sequence). CDR3 sequence: CASSMRAGAFNEKLFF. CDR3 nucleotides: TGTGCCAGTAGTATGAGGGCAGGGGCCTTTAATGAAAAACTGTTTTTT.

The chain has TRBV7-2 and TRBJ2-7; 11 nucleotides match TRBD2. Germline CDR1 and CDR2: SGHTA and FQGNSA. The CDR3 contains 15 residues. The trim removed 3 bases at V and 4 bases at J, leaving 5 bases unmatched. The CDR3 spells CASSFTSGGRYEQYF. The CDR3, as DNA: TGTGCCAGCAGCTTTACTAGCGGGGGTCGATACGAGCAGTACTTC.

V is TRBV7-2 and J is TRBJ2-4, with 7 bases matching TRBD1. Germline V gene data show CDR1 as SGHTA and CDR2 as FQGNSA. The CDR3 consists of 19 residues. J gave up 1 base and V 1 base, and 13 bases lay outside the gene matches. In nucleotides, the CDR3 is TGTGCCAGCAGCTTAGGTCTGACAGGGAGCGCCCTGGCCAAAAACATTCAGTACTTC. Translation: CASSLGLTGSALAKNIQYF.

The V gene is TRBV6-5, the J gene TRBJ1-5, with TRBD1 as a possible D gene (6 bases). The CDR3 length is 15 residues. CDR1 is MNHEY, CDR2 SVGAGI, per germline. Trimming removed 2 bases at V and 9 bases at J, with 17 bases between. In DNA form, the CDR3 reads TGTGCCAGCAGTTACGCCAGGACAGAAAAGTGGCCCCAGCATTTT. This translates into CASSYARTEKWPQHF.